The next 9 T cell receptor beta chains were all read from a single sample in a study of T cell responses to AZD1222 COVID-19 vaccine. This table comes from immunoSEQ multiplex PCR, and its TCRdb copy is limited to in-frame clones, with some not included. This table has about 190,000 clones, around 92% appearing once. The material was peripheral blood, obtained on day 0 of AZD1222 vaccination. The receptors shown here come from an adult in good health.

The chain joins TRBV19 to TRBJ2-1; 8 positions agree with TRBD2. In germline, CDR1 is LNHDA, CDR2 SQIVND (reference sequence). The CDR3 consists of 15 residues. Trimming cost V 9 bases and J 5 bases; bases outside gene matches: 12. The CDR3 protein is CASRPRAGADNEQFF. The CDR3 DNA is TGTGCCAGCCGCCCCCGAGCGGGGGCAGACAATGAGCAGTTCTTC.

The gene calls are TRBV2 and TRBJ1-4; D not certain. Trimming removed 2 bases from V and 2 bases from J, with 6 bases in between. Germline values: CDR1 SNHLY, CDR2 FYNNEI. CDR3 size: 14 residues. The DNA of the CDR3 is TGTGCCAGCAGTGAAAAGGTTACTAATGAAAAACTGTTTTTT. Translation: CASSEKVTNEKLFF.

The V call is TRBV28, the J call TRBJ2-7; weak D call: TRBD2 (6 bases). The ends were cut back, 10 bases at V and 2 bases at J, with 18 bases in the middle. CDR1 is MDHEN and CDR2 is SYDVKM in the germline V gene. This CDR3 is 14 amino acids long. CDR3 nucleotide sequence: TGTGCCACCTTACTATGGGGGGACCCCTACGAGCAGTACTTC. It encodes CATLLWGDPYEQYF.

V and J are TRBV15 and TRBJ1-2, with 7 bases matching TRBD1. Germline V lookup: CDR1 LNHNV, CDR2 YYDKDF (reference sequence). Trimming took 3 bases from V and 0 from J; bases not matched to a gene: 7. This CDR3 spans 16 amino acids. This CDR3 is CATSSPPGGTNYGYTF. The CDR3 DNA is TGTGCCACCAGCAGCCCCCCAGGGGGGACTAACTATGGCTACACCTTC.

The chain recombines TRBV7-6 with TRBJ1-3, with D possibly matching TRBD1 (6 bases). Germline CDR1 reads SGHVS; CDR2 reads FNYEAQ. The CDR3 consists of 18 residues. The V gene lost 2 bases and the J gene lost 4 bases, with 21 bases spanning the gap. CDR3: CASSLKAKGVTEGNTIYF. The CDR3 DNA follows: TGTGCCAGCAGCTTAAAGGCTAAGGGGGTTACGGAGGGAAACACCATATATTTT.

The DNA of the CDR3 is TGTGCCAGCAGTGACATGAACCCGGAAAAACTGTTTTTT. It translates to CASSDMNPEKLFF. The chain joins TRBV12-3 or TRBV12-4 to TRBJ1-4, with unresolved D. This CDR3 region has 13 residues. V was trimmed by 5 bases and J by 8 bases, leaving 12 bases between them.

The chain couples TRBV7-6 to TRBJ1-3; TRBD1 might be the D (5 bases). This CDR3 spans 17 amino acids. CDR1 is SGHVS, CDR2 FNYEAQ, per germline. Trimming cost V 0 bases and J 2 bases, with 14 bases left between them. The CDR3 DNA reads as TGTGCCAGCAGCTTAGCGCTGGGGGATAGTGCTGGAAACACCATATATTTT. Its protein is CASSLALGDSAGNTIYF.

The chain is built from TRBV7-2 and TRBJ1-4, with 7 nucleotides matching TRBD1. Looked up from germline, CDR1 is SGHTA and CDR2 is FQGNSA. This CDR3 is 14 amino acids long. Losses at the gene ends were 4 bases for V and 7 bases for J; bases not matched to a gene: 6. The CDR3 DNA is TGTGCCAGCAGCTCCCAACAGGGGAGTGAAAAACTGTTTTTT. This codes for CASSSQQGSEKLFF.

The CDR3 region is CSARGGANVLTF. The CDR3 coding sequence is TGCAGCGCCAGGGGTGGGGCCAACGTCCTGACTTTC. The rearrangement links TRBV29-1 to TRBJ2-6, with a weak D call TRBD1 (6 bases). The CDR3 length is 12 residues. Per germline, CDR1 SQVTM and CDR2 ANQGSEA. Trimming took 7 bases from V and 3 from J, leaving 7 bases between them.